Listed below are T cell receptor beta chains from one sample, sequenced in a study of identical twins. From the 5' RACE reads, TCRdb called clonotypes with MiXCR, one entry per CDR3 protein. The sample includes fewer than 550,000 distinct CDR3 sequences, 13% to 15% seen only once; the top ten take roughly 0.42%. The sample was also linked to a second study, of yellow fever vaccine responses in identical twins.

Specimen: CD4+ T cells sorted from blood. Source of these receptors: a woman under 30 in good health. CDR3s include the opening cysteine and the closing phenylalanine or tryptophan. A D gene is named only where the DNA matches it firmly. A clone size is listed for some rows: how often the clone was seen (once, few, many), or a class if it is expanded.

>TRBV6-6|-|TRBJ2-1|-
TGTGCCAGCAGTTACGCCGCCGGGGGTGAGCAGTTCTTC
CASSYAAGGEQFF
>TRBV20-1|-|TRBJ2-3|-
TGCAGTGCTAGGGAAATGGGGACAGATACGCAGTATTTT
CSAREMGTDTQYF
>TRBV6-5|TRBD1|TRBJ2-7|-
TGTGCCAGCAGTTACGTCACCCCAATCCTCGGGACAGCCGCCTACGAGCAGTACTTC
CASSYVTPILGTAAYEQYF
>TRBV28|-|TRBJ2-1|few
TGTGCCAGCAGTTCCGGGACCCCCGCTTATGAGCAGTTCTTC
CASSSGTPAYEQFF
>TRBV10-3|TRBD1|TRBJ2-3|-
TGTGCCATCACGGGACAGGGGGCTCCAGATACGCAGTATTTT
CAITGQGAPDTQYF
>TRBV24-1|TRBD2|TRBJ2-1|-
TGTGCCACCAGTGCGACTAGCGGACGGAATGAGCAGTTCTTC
CATSATSGRNEQFF
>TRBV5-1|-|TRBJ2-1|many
TGCGCCAGCAGCTTGGGACAGGTGTGGGATGAGCAGTTCTTC
CASSLGQVWDEQFF
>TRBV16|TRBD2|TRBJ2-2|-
TGTGCCAGCAGCCAATCCCGGACTAGCGGGAGGGCCACCGGGGAGCTGTTTTTT
CASSQSRTSGRATGELFF
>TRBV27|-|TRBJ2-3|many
TGTGCCAGCAGGTTACGGATCACAGATACGCAGTATTTT
CASRLRITDTQYF
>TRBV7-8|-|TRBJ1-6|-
TGTGCCAGCAGCTTGGGGCTCGATTCACCCCTCCACTTT
CASSLGLDSPLHF
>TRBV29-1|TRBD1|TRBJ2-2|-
TGCAGCGCTGTACCCTTTGGGACAGGGGAGTGGGGGGGCACCGGGGAGCTGTTTTTT
CSAVPFGTGEWGGTGELFF
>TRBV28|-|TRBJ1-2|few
TGTGCCAGCAGCCAGGGACGCCCGGGGGGCTACACCTTC
CASSQGRPGGYTF
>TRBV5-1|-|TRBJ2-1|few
TGCGCCAGCAGCTTGGCGGTCTACAATCAAGGCAATGAGCAGTTCTTC
CASSLAVYNQGNEQFF
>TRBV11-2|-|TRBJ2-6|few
TGTGCCAGCAGTGAGACAGCCATACTCTCTGGGGCCAACGTCCTGACTTTC
CASSETAILSGANVLTF
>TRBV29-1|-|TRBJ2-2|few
TGCAGCGCCCGGCCTAGATTTAACACCGGGGAGCTGTTTTTT
CSARPRFNTGELFF
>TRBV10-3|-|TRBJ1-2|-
TGTGCCATCAGTGGAGGAAGCGGGTACTATGGCTACACCTTC
CAISGGSGYYGYTF
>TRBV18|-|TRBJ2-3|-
TGTGCCAGCTCACCGTCGTTGGGGGCAGATACGCAGTATTTT
CASSPSLGADTQYF
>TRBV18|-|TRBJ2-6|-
TGTGCCAGCTCACCCCGGATCATCGCCTCTGGGGCCAACGTCCTGACTTTC
CASSPRIIASGANVLTF
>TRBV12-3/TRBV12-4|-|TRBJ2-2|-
TGTGCCAGCAGTTCGACAGTGGAAGGGGGGGAGCTGTTTTTT
CASSSTVEGGELFF
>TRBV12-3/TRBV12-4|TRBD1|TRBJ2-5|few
TGTGCCAGCAGTCGCGAGGGGACAGGGAAAAAAGAGACCCAGTACTTC
CASSREGTGKKETQYF
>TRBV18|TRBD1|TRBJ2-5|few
TGTGCCAGCTCACCACCAAGGACAGGGGGAATGGAGACCCAGTACTTC
CASSPPRTGGMETQYF
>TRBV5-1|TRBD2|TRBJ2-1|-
TGCGCCAGCAGCTTGAGGTCCGGGACTAGCGTCAATGAGCAGTTCTTC
CASSLRSGTSVNEQFF
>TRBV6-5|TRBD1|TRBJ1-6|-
TGTGCCAGCAGTTTGGAGGGGGCGGATCATTCACCCCTCCACTTT
CASSLEGADHSPLHF
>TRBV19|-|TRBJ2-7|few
TGTGCCAGTAGCGGGGAGACCTACGAGCAGTACTTC
CASSGETYEQYF
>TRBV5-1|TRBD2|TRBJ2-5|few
TGCGCCAGCAGCCACGTACTAGCGGTCGGGGGAGAGACCCAGTACTTC
CASSHVLAVGGETQYF
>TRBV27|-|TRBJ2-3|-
TGTGCCAGCAGTTTATGGAGCGGGAGCACAGATACGCAGTATTTT
CASSLWSGSTDTQYF
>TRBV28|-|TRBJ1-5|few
TGTGCCAGCAGTCCAAGACAGGCTAAACCTCCGCTGAATCAGCCCCAGCATTTT
CASSPRQAKPPLNQPQHF
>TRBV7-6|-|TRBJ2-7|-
TGTGCCAGCAGCAAAACCAGATTAACGGGAGAGTCCGACGAGCAGTACTTC
CASSKTRLTGESDEQYF
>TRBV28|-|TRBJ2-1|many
TGTGCCAGCAGTTTAGAACGGTCCTACAATGAGCAGTTCTTC
CASSLERSYNEQFF
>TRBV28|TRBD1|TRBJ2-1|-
TGTGCCAGCAGTCCCCTCGGGACAGGTAGAAATGAGCAGTTCTTC
CASSPLGTGRNEQFF
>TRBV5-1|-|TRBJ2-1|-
TGCGCCAGCAGCTTGGACAACGCCTACAATGAGCAGTTCTTC
CASSLDNAYNEQFF
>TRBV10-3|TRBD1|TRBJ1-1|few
TGTGCCATCAGAGCCGACAGGGAACGGGCTGAAGCTTTCTTT
CAIRADRERAEAFF
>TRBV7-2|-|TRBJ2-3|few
TGTGCCAGCAGCTTAGCGGGGCGGGGGCCAAGGAGCACAGATACGCAGTATTTT
CASSLAGRGPRSTDTQYF
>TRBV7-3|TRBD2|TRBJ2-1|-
TGTGCCAGCAGCTTACTTCCAGCGGGAGGCTACAATGAGCAGTTCTTC
CASSLLPAGGYNEQFF
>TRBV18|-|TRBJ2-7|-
TGTGCCAGCTCACCACCAACCGGCTCCTACGAGCAGTACTTC
CASSPPTGSYEQYF
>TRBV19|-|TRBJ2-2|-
TGTGCCAGTAGTATTTTGGGCAACACCGGGGAGCTGTTTTTT
CASSILGNTGELFF
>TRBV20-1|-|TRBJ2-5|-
TGCAGTGCTAGACGGGACACACAAGAGACCCAGTACTTC
CSARRDTQETQYF
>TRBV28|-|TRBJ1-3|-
TGTGCCAGCAGTGTCGTGGGGAACACCATATATTTT
CASSVVGNTIYF
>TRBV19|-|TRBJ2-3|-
TGTGCCAGTAGTATGAGGGCTAGAAGCACAGATACGCAGTATTTT
CASSMRARSTDTQYF
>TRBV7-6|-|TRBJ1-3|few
TGTGCCAGCAGCTTAGAGGGCCGCGGCTCTGGAAACACCATATATTTT
CASSLEGRGSGNTIYF
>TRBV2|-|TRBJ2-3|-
TGTGCCAGCAGGGCCCACGCCCTTATCACAGATACGCAGTATTTT
CASRAHALITDTQYF
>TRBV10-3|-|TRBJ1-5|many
TGTGCCATCAGTGAGTCCGGCACTAATCAGCCCCAGCATTTT
CAISESGTNQPQHF
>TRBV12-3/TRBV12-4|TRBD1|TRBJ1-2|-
TGTGCCAGCAGTTTAAGGCAGGGGGTCGGCTATGGCTACACCTTC
CASSLRQGVGYGYTF
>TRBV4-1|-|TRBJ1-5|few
TGCGCCAGCAGCCAAATCATAGGAAGGGGGGACAATCAGCCCCAGCATTTT
CASSQIIGRGDNQPQHF
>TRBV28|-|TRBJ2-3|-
TGTGCCAGCAGTAATACTCGCACAGATACGCAGTATTTT
CASSNTRTDTQYF
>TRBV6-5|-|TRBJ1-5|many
TGTGCCAGCAGTTACTCCCGAAATCAGCCCCAGCATTTT
CASSYSRNQPQHF
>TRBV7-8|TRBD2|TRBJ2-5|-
TGTGCCAGCAACAAGAATGGACTAGCGGATGGGACCCAGTACTTC
CASNKNGLADGTQYF
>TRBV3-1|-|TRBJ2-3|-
TGTGCCAGCAGCCAAGGGATGGTCGGGGATACGCAGTATTTT
CASSQGMVGDTQYF
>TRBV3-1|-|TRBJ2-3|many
TGTGCCAGCAGCCATGCGTCCACAGATACGCAGTATTTT
CASSHASTDTQYF
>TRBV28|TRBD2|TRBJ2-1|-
TGTGCCAGCAGTGCCGGGACTAGCGGGAGGAATGAGCAGTTCTTC
CASSAGTSGRNEQFF
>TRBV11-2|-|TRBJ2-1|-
TGTGCCAGCAGCGCTCCGATAAGGGTGAACAATGAGCAGTTCTTC
CASSAPIRVNNEQFF
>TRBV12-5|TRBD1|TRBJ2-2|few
TGTGCTAGTGGGGGACAGGGCGCCACCGGGGAGCTGTTTTTT
CASGGQGATGELFF
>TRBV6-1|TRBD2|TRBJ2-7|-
TGTGCCAGCACCAGCGGGAGCGCGGCCTACGAGCAGTACTTC
CASTSGSAAYEQYF
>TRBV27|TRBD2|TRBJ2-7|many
TGTGCCAGCAGTTTATCTTCAGCGGGAGGGGACTACGAGCAGTACTTC
CASSLSSAGGDYEQYF
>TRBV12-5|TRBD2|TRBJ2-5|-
TGTGCTAGTGGCCTAGCGGGGGGCAACCAAGAGACCCAGTACTTC
CASGLAGGNQETQYF
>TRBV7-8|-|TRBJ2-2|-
TGTGCCAGCAGCTTAGCCCCCGGGAACCCGAACACCGGGGAGCTGTTTTTT
CASSLAPGNPNTGELFF
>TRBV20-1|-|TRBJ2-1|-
TGCAGTGCTCGGTCCCTAACGAGCGGGAATGAGCAGTTCTTC
CSARSLTSGNEQFF
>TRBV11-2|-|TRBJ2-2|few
TGTGCCAGCAGGAAATTGCGGGGCCCCGGGGAGCTGTTTTTT
CASRKLRGPGELFF
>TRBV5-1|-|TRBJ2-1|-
TGCGCCAGCAGCCCGACGGTGAGGGGTGTCAGCGCCTACAATGAGCAGTTCTTC
CASSPTVRGVSAYNEQFF
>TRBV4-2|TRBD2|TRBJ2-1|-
TGTGCCAGCAGCCAAACACGGGGGGCGGGAGGTTTAAATGAGCAGTTCTTC
CASSQTRGAGGLNEQFF